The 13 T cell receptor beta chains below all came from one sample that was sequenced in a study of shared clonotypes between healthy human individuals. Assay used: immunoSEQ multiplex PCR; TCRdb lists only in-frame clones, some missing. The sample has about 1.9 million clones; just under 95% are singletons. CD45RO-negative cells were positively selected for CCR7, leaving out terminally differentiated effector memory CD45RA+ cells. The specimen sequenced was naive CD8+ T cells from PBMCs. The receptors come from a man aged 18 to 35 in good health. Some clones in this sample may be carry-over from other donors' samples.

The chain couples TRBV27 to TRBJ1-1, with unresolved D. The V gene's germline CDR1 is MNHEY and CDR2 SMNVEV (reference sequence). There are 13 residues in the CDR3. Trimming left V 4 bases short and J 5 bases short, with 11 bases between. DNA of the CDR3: TGTGCCAGCAGTTCGAGGATCGGGACTGAAGCTTTCTTT. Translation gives CASSSRIGTEAFF.

The CDR3 DNA reads as TGTGCCAGTATCCTGACCTGGACAGACTCTGGCTATGGCTACACCTTC. Residues: CASILTWTDSGYGYTF. The rearrangement joins TRBV19 to TRBJ1-2; tentatively, D is TRBD1 (6 bases). Germline CDR1 is LNHDA and CDR2 is SQIVND (reference sequence). This CDR3 has 16 residues. Between the trimmed V and J ends, which lost 7 bases and 4 bases, there was a span of 22 bases. Together with reference TRBV19 and TRBJ1-2, the CDR3 gives the full variable domain: DGGITQSPKYLFRKEGQNVTLSCEQNLNHDAMYWYRQDPGQGLRLIYYSQIVNDFQKGDIAEGYSVSREKKESFPLTVTSAQKNPTAFYLCASILTWTDSGYGYTFGSGTRLTVV.

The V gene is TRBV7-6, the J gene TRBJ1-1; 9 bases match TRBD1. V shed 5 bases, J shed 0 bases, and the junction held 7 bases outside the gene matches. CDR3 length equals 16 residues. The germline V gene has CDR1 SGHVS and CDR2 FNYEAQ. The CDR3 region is CASSPNRGRLNTEAFF. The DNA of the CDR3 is TGTGCCAGCAGCCCAAACAGGGGGCGATTGAACACTGAAGCTTTCTTT.

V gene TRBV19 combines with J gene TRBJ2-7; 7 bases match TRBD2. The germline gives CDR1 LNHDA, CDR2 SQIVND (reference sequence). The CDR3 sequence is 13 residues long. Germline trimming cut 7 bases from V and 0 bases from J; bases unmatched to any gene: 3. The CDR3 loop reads CASTQRDSYEQYF. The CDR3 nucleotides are TGTGCCAGTACCCAGCGGGACTCCTACGAGCAGTACTTC. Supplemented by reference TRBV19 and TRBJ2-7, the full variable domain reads DGGITQSPKYLFRKEGQNVTLSCEQNLNHDAMYWYRQDPGQGLRLIYYSQIVNDFQKGDIAEGYSVSREKKESFPLTVTSAQKNPTAFYLCASTQRDSYEQYFGPGTRLTVT.

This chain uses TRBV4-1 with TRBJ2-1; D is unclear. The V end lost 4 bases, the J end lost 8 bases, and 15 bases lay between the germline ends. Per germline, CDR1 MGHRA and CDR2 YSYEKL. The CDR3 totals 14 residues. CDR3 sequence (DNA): TGCGCCAGCAGCCGACGGACCCTCGTGGATGAGCAGTTCTTC. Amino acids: CASSRRTLVDEQFF.

In DNA, the CDR3 is TGTGCCACAAAGGTTGGTCCGAACACTGAAGCTTTCTTT. It specifies CATKVGPNTEAFF. The chain joins TRBV6-5 to TRBJ1-1, with unresolved D. Germline CDR1 is MNHEY and CDR2 is SVGAGI. This CDR3 has 13 amino acids. The V and J ends lost 10 bases and 1 base respectively, with 13 bases between them.

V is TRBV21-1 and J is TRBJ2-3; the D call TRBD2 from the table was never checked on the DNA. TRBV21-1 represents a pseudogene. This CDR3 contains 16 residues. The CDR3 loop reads CASSKAPRGKTDTQYF. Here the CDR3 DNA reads TGTGCCAGCAGCAAAGCCCCGCGGGGAAAGACAGATACGCAGTATTTT.

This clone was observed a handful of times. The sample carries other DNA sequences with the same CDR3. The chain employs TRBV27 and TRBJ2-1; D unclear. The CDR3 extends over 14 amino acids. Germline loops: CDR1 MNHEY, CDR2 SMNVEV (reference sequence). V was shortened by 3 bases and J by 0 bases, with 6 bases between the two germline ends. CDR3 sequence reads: CASSLASSYNEQFF. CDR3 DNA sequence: TGTGCCAGCAGTTTGGCCAGCTCCTACAATGAGCAGTTCTTC.

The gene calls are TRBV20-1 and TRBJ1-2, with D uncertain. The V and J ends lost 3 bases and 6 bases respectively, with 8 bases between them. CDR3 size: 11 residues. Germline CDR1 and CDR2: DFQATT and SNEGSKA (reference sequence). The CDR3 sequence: CSASEWNGYTF. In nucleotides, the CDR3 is TGCAGTGCTAGCGAGTGGAATGGCTACACCTTC.

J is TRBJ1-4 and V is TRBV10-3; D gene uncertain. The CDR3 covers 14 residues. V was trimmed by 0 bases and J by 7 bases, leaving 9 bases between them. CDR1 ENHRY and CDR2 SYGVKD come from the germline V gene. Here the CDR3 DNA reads TGTGCCATCAGTGAGTCCGGTCCTCCTGAAAAACTGTTTTTT. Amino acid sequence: CAISESGPPEKLFF.

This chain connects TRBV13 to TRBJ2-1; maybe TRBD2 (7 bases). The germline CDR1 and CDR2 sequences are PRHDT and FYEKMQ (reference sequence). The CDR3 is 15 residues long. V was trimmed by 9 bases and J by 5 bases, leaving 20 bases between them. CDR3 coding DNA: TGTGCCAGTAGAGGGGGGGAGCAGCCGAACAATGAGCAGTTCTTC. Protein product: CASRGGEQPNNEQFF.

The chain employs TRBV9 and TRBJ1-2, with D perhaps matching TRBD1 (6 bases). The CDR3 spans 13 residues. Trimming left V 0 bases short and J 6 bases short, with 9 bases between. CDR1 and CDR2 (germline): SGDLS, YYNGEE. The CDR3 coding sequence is TGTGCCAGCAGCGTAGACAGGGCCCATGGCTACACCTTC. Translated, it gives CASSVDRAHGYTF. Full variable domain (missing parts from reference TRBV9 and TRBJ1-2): DSGVTQTPKHLITATGQRVTLRCSPRSGDLSVYWYQQSLDQGLQFLIQYYNGEERAKGNILERFSAQQFPDLHSELNLSSLELGDSALYFCASSVDRAHGYTFGSGTRLTVV.

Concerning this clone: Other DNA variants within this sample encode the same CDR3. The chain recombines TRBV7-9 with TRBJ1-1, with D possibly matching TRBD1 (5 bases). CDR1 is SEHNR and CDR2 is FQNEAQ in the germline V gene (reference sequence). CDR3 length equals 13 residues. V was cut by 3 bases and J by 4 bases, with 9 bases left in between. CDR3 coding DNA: TGTGCCAGCAGCTTGGGGCCCGTCACTGAAGCTTTCTTT. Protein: CASSLGPVTEAFF.